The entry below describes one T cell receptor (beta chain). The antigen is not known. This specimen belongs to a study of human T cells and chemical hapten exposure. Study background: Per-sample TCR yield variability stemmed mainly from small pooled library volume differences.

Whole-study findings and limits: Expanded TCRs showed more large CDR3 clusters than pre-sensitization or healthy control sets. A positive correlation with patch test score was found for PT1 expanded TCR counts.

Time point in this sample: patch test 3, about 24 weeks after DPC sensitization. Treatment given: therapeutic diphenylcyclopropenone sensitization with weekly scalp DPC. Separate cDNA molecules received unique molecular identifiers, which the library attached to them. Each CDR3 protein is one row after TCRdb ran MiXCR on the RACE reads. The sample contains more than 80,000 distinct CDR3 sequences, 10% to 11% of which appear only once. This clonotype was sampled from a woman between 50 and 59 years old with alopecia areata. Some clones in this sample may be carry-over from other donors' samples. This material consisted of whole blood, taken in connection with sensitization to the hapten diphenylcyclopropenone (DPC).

The CDR3: CASSLAGGVRETQYF. As DNA, the CDR3 is TGTGCCAGCAGCTTGGCCGGAGGGGTTCGAGAGACCCAGTACTTC. The gene calls are TRBV5-4 and TRBJ2-5; weak D call: TRBD2 (6 bases). Germline CDR1 reads SGHNT; CDR2 reads YYREEE (reference sequence). Trimming left V 0 bases short and J 4 bases short, with 13 bases between. This CDR3 has 15 residues.